This T cell receptor beta chain was recovered during a study of shared clonotypes between healthy human individuals. General study points: Genetic and exposure-history diversity was limited by the few donors. In contrast to clonotypes shared by all four donors, non-shared clonotypes had lower generation probabilities. The study sampled only blood, and tissue repertoires likely differ.

Deep was the level at which the assay was run. The data were produced by immunoSEQ multiplex PCR, yet TCRdb's version contains in-frame clones alone and is incomplete. The top ten hold around 1.7% of the sample, which has 2 million to 2.5 million clones, approximately 94% seen once. Comment on this clone: Its specificity is unknown.

Trimming pared 2 bases from V and 6 bases from J, leaving 17 bases between. Per germline, CDR1 MDHEN and CDR2 SYDVKM. CDR3 length equals 16 residues. Naive-designated CD8 cells lacked CD45RO, were positively enriched for CCR7, and omitted terminally differentiated effector memory CD45RA+ cells. The rearrangement uses TRBV28 and TRBJ2-1, with no clear D. This sequence originates from a man aged 18 to 30 in good health. Some clones in this sample may be carry-over from other donors' samples. Material for sequencing was naive CD8+ T cells from PBMCs. The CDR3 spells CASSLSLASPVNEQFF. In DNA, the CDR3 is TGTGCCAGCAGTTTAAGCCTTGCCTCGCCTGTCAATGAGCAGTTCTTC.